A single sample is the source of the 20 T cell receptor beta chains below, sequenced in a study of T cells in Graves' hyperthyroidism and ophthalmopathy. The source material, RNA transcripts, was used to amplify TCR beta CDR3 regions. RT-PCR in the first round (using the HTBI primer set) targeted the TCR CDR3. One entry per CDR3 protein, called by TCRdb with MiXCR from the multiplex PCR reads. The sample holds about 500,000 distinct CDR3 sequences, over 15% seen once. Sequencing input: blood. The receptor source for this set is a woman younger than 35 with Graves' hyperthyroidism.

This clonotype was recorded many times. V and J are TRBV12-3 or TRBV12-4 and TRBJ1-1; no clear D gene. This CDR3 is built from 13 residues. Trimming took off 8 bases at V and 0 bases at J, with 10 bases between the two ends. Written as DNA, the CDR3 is TGTGCCAGCGAGGGAAGAATGAACACTGAAGCTTTCTTT. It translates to CASEGRMNTEAFF.

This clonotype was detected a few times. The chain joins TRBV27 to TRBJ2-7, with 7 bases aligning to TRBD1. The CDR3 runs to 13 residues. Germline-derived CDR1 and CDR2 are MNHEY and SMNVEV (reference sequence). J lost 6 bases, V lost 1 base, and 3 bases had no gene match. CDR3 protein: CASSLFPGGEQYF. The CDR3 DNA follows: TGTGCCAGCAGTTTATTCCCAGGGGGCGAGCAGTACTTC.

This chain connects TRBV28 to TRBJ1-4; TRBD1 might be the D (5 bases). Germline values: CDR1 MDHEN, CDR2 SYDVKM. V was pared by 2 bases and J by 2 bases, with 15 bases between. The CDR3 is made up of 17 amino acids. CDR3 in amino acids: CASSLRKGLKTNEKLFF. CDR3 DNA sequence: TGTGCCAGCAGTTTACGAAAGGGACTGAAGACTAATGAAAAACTGTTTTTT.

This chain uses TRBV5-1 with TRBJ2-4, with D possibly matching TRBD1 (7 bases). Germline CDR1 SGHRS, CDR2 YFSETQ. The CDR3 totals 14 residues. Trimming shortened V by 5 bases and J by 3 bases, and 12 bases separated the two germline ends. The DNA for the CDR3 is TGCGCCAGCAGGTCAGGGGGAGGCAAAAACATTCAGTACTTC. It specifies CASRSGGGKNIQYF.

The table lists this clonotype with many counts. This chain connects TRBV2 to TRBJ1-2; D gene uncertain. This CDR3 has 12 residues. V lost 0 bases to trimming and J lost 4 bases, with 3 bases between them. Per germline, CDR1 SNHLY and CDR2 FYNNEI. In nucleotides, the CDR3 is TGTGCCAGCAGTGAAGCGGGCTATGGCTACACCTTC. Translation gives CASSEAGYGYTF.

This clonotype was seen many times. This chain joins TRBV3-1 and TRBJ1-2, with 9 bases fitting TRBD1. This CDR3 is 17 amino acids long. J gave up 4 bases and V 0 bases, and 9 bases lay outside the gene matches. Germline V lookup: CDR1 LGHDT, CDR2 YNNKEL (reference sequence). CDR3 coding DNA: TGTGCCAGCAGCCAAGAACGAGACAGGGGGTTTAGCTATGGCTACACCTTC. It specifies CASSQERDRGFSYGYTF.

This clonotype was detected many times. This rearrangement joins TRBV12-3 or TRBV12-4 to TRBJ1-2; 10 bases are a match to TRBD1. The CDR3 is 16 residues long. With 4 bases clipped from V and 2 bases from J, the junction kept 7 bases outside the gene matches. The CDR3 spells CASSWAGTGANYGYTF. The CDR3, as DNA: TGTGCCAGCAGTTGGGCCGGGACAGGGGCCAACTATGGCTACACCTTC.

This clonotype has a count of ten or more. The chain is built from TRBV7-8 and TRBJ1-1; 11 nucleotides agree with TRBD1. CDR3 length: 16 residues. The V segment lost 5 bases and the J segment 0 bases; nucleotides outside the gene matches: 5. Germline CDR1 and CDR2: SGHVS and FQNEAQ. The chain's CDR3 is CASSSRTGGLNTEAFF. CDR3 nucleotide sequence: TGTGCCAGCAGCAGTCGGACAGGGGGCCTGAACACTGAAGCTTTCTTT.

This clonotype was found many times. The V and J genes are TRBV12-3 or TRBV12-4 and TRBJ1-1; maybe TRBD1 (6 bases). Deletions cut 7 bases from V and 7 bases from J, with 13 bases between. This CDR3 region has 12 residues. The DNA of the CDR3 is TGTGCCAGCACCGTGACAGGATTTGAAGCTTTCTTT. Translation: CASTVTGFEAFF.

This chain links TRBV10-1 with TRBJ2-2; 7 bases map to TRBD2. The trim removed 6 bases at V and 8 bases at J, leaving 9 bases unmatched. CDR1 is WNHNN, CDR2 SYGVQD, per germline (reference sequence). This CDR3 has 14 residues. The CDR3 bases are TGCGCCAGCAGAATGAGCGGGGAGACAGGGGAGCTGTTTTTT. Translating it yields CASRMSGETGELFF.

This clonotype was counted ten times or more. The CDR3 sequence: CASGSEGSYNEQFF. CDR3 bases: TGTGCCAGCGGGAGTGAGGGCTCCTACAATGAGCAGTTCTTC. The chain couples TRBV12-3 or TRBV12-4 to TRBJ2-1; a weak D match, TRBD2 (5 bases). The germline V and J ends were trimmed by 8 bases and 0 bases, with 11 bases remaining between them. The CDR3 has 14 residues.

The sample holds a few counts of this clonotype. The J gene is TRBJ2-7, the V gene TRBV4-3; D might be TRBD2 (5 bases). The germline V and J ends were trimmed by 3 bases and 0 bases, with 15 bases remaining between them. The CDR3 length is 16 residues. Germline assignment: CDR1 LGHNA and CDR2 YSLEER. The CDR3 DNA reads TGCGCCAGCAGCCAGGTACTCGGACTCTTCTCCTACGAGCAGTACTTC. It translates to CASSQVLGLFSYEQYF.

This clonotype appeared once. The CDR3, as DNA: TGTGCCAGCAGTCACGGCCGAGCGGACTCCTACAATGAGCAGTTCTTC. Its translation is CASSHGRADSYNEQFF. The rearrangement links TRBV6-2 or TRBV6-3 to TRBJ2-1, with D possibly TRBD2 on 5 matching bases. The CDR3 sequence is 16 residues long. Trimming stripped 5 bases from V and 0 bases from J, with 14 bases between. Germline values: CDR1 MNHEY, CDR2 SVGEGT.

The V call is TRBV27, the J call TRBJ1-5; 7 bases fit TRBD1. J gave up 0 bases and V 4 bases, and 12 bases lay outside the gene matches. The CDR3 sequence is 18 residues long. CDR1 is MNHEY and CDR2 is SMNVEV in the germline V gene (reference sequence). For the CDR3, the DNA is TGTGCCAGCAGTTCAGTTGGGACAGAACTGTATAGCAATCAGCCCCAGCATTTT. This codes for CASSSVGTELYSNQPQHF.

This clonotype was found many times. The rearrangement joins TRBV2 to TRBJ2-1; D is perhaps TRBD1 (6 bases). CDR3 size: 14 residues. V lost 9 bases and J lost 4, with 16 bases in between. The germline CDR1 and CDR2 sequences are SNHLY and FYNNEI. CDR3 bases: TGTGCCAGTAGGCAGGCAGGGGCATACAATGAGCAGTTCTTC. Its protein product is CASRQAGAYNEQFF.

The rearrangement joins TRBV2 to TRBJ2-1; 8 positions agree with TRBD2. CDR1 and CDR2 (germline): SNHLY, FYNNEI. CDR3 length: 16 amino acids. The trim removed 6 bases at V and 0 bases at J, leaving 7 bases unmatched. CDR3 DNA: TGTGCCAGCAGCCTCGGACTAGCCCTCTCCTACAATGAGCAGTTCTTC. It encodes CASSLGLALSYNEQFF.

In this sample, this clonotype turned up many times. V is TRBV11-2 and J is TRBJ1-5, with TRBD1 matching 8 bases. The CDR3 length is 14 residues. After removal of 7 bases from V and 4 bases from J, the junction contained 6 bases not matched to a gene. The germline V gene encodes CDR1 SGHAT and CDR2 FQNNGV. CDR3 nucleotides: TGTGCCAGCATCCAGGGGGCAGGGAATCAGCCCCAGCATTTT. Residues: CASIQGAGNQPQHF.

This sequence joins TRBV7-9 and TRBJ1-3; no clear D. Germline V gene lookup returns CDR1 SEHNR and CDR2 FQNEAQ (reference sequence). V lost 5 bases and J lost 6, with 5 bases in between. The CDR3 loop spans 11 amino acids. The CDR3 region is CASSPSNTIYF. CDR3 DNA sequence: TGTGCCAGCAGCCCTTCAAACACCATATATTTT.

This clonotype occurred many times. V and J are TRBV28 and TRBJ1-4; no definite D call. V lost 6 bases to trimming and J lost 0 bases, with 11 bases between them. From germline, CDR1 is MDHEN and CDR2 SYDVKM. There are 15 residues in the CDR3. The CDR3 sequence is CASRPRGSTNEKLFF. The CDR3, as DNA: TGTGCCAGCAGGCCGCGGGGTTCAACTAATGAAAAACTGTTTTTT.

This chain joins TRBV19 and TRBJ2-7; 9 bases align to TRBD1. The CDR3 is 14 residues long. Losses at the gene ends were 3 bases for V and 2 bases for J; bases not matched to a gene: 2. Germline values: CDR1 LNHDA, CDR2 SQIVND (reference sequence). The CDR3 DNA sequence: TGTGCCAGTAGTATTGGGACAGGGACCTACGAGCAGTACTTC. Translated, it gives CASSIGTGTYEQYF.